The 8 T cell receptor beta chains presented below share a single source sample, sequenced in a study of blood T cells in healthy people across ages. Using a J-beta primer mix together with a sample-barcoded 5' primer, a second PCR was run for roughly 6 to 11 cycles. TCRdb reprocessed the 5' RACE reads via MiXCR and lists one record per CDR3 protein. The sample records about 800,000 distinct CDR3 sequences, 25% being singletons. The same data also went into a second study, on T cells of mothers and their children.

The source material was blood. The receptors come from a boy younger than 18 in good health.

CDR3 sequence: CASSYFREFQPQHF. In nucleotides, the CDR3 is TGTGCCAGCAGTTACTTCAGGGAATTTCAGCCCCAGCATTTT. The gene calls are TRBV6-6 and TRBJ1-5; maybe TRBD1 (5 bases). The CDR3 runs 14 residues. Trimming took off 1 base at V and 6 bases at J, with 10 bases between the two ends. Germline V gene sequence: CDR1 MNHNY, CDR2 SVGAGI (reference sequence).

This clonotype was counted only a few times. The chain carries TRBV5-1 and TRBJ2-4; D may be TRBD1 (5 bases). CDR1 is SGHRS, CDR2 YFSETQ, per germline. CDR3 length: 17 residues. The V end was cut by 0 bases, the J end by 3 bases, with 16 bases between. The CDR3, as DNA: TGCGCCAGCAGCTTGGGGTCAGGGCCTTTGGGCAAAAACATTCAGTACTTC. Residues: CASSLGSGPLGKNIQYF.

This clonotype showed up just a few times. Written as DNA, the CDR3 is TGTGCCAGCAGTTTTGTAAGGGCCGAGCAGTACTTC. Amino acids: CASSFVRAEQYF. This chain links TRBV28 with TRBJ2-5; D gene ambiguous. The DNA end is more similar to TRBJ2-7, so the J call may be wrong. Germline V gives CDR1 MDHEN, CDR2 SYDVKM. The CDR3 runs to 12 residues.

This chain connects TRBV29-1 to TRBJ1-2; maybe TRBD1 (6 bases). Per the germline V gene, CDR1 is SQVTM and CDR2 is ANQGSEA. V gave up 7 bases and J gave up 8 bases, with 20 bases separating them. The CDR3 sequence is 13 residues long. The CDR3 spells CSAENRVFEGYTF. The CDR3 nucleotides read TGCAGCGCGGAGAACAGGGTGTTTGAAGGCTACACCTTC.

The V gene is TRBV6-2 or TRBV6-3, the J gene TRBJ2-7; tentative D call: TRBD1 (6 bases). V lost 0 bases and J 5 bases, leaving 11 bases between the germline ends. CDR1 MNHEY and CDR2 SVGEGT come from the germline V gene. The CDR3 extends over 14 amino acids. As DNA, the CDR3 is TGTGCCAGCAGTTACTCAACAGGGCCCAACGAGCAGTACTTC. Protein: CASSYSTGPNEQYF.

This clonotype was observed a few times. J is TRBJ2-5 and V is TRBV20-1; D not resolved. In germline, CDR1 is DFQATT, CDR2 SNEGSKA (reference sequence). CDR3 length: 13 residues. Trimming took off 3 bases at V and 5 bases at J, with 13 bases between the two ends. The CDR3 reads CSARFGFEETQYF. Written as DNA, the CDR3 is TGCAGTGCTAGGTTTGGCTTTGAGGAGACCCAGTACTTC.

V and J are TRBV12-3 or TRBV12-4 and TRBJ1-6; D not resolved. The CDR3 is made up of 14 amino acids. Trimming shortened V by 2 bases and J by 9 bases, and 11 bases separated the two germline ends. CDR3 DNA sequence: TGTGCCAGCAGTTTATTGGGGATGGGTTCACCCCTCCACTTT. It codes for CASSLLGMGSPLHF.

The CDR3 DNA reads as TGTGCCAGCAGTGCCTCTTGGGGGGAAGGAGTTAATGAGCAGTTCTTC. As protein: CASSASWGEGVNEQFF. The chain is built from TRBV6-1 and TRBJ2-5; the D gene is possibly TRBD2 (6 bases). The better agreement between TRBJ2-1 and the DNA end casts doubt on the J call. Germline CDR1 MNHNS, CDR2 SASEGT. CDR3 length: 16 residues.